The T cell receptor (beta chain) described here comes from a study of blood T cell repertoires in COVID-19. As for the study in general: COVID-19 samples, acute and convalescent, were from the United States, Italy and Spain. The analysed material was cDNA or gDNA that came from T cells, B-cell-depleted T cells, or PBMCs.

Authors' methods: Reference gene primer amplification gave nucleated cell count estimates. The protocol was immunoSEQ multiplex PCR, while the TCRdb copy is restricted to in-frame clones and leaves out a portion. From that table come the V and J calls and clone size; the DNA was used to work out D and trimming. The table lists a few hundred thousand clones, about 90% of them singletons. V was clipped by 5 bases and J by 7 bases, with 12 bases between them. Germline CDR1 and CDR2: SGHTA and FQGNSA. CDR3 length: 12 residues. The receptor was derived from a woman aged 45-65 years who had recovered from COVID-19. The chain joins TRBV7-2 to TRBJ2-7; perhaps TRBD2 as D (6 bases). Sequenced sample: peripheral blood. CDR3 DNA sequence: TGTGCCAGCAGCCCGGGACTCATGGAGCAGTACTTC. Translation gives CASSPGLMEQYF.